The 20 T cell receptor beta chains in this list originate from one sample, sequenced in a study of T cell clusters in autoimmune cytopenias. One tube held mixed TRB-A and TRB-B primer pools for touch-down PCR. One entry per CDR3 protein, without DNA, is what TCRdb gives after re-calling the multiplex PCR reads. This listing includes about 4,200 distinct CDR3 sequences. TRB was amplified from 250 ng of peripheral blood genomic DNA per sample. These records were also assigned to another study, of T cell repertoires in aging, cancer and after chemotherapy.

Sequenced material: peripheral blood. These receptors came from a human donor in good health.

This chain links TRBV6-1 with TRBJ1-1. This CDR3 is 13 amino acids long. Germline CDR1 reads MNHNS; CDR2 reads SASEGT. This CDR3 is CASRDRAITEAFF.

The chain couples TRBV5-6 to TRBJ2-5; TCRdb's D gene call, TRBD1, goes unchecked for lack of DNA. Germline-derived CDR1 and CDR2 are SGHDT and YYEEEE. The CDR3 sequence is 13 residues long. CDR3 in amino acids: CASSSPRGETQYF.

The chain employs TRBV27 and TRBJ2-1; lacking DNA, the TRBD2 call made by TCRdb goes unchecked. Germline lookup yields CDR1 MNHEY and CDR2 SMNVEV (reference sequence). The CDR3 extends over 14 amino acids. CDR3 residues: CASGTAGGLNEQFF.

The gene calls are TRBV6-6 and TRBJ1-1. In germline, CDR1 is MNHNY, CDR2 SVGAGI (reference sequence). CDR3 length: 13 amino acids. The chain's CDR3 is CASTLGDYTEAFF.

This clonotype shows up as medium-sized (0.01 to 0.1%) by frequency. The genes are TRBV19 and TRBJ2-3; with no DNA, the TCRdb D assignment of TRBD2 cannot be verified. This CDR3 is 14 amino acids long. Per germline, CDR1 LNHDA and CDR2 SQIVND (reference sequence). CDR3 residues: CASSPGLRTDTQYF.

By frequency, this clonotype is medium-sized. CDR3 protein: CSVEVTGTYEQYF. V is TRBV29-1 and J is TRBJ2-7; the D call of TRBD1 rests on TCRdb alone, since no DNA is present to check it. CDR3 length equals 13 residues. Germline CDR1 SQVTM, CDR2 ANQGSEA.

CDR3 amino acids: CASSPGEGRTDTQYF. The chain recombines TRBV18 with TRBJ2-3; TCRdb returns TRBD1, unconfirmable since there is no DNA. The CDR3 sequence is 15 residues long. Looked up from germline, CDR1 is KGHSH and CDR2 is LQKENI.

This clonotype shows up as medium-sized by frequency. The chain joins TRBV19 to TRBJ2-2; the TCRdb call, TRBD1, lacks DNA for checking. This CDR3 comprises 16 residues. The germline CDR1 and CDR2 sequences are LNHDA and SQIVND (reference sequence). The chain's CDR3 is CASSLRTGANTGELFF.

The chain employs TRBV27 and TRBJ2-1; TCRdb gives TRBD1 as the D gene, but with no DNA this cannot be confirmed. The CDR3 loop spans 18 amino acids. The germline V gene has CDR1 MNHEY and CDR2 SMNVEV (reference sequence). The CDR3: CASSFRGVAGGPRNEQFF.

The chain combines TRBV27 with TRBJ1-4; TCRdb's D gene call, TRBD1, goes unchecked for lack of DNA. The CDR3 contains 16 residues. Germline V gene sequence: CDR1 MNHEY, CDR2 SMNVEV (reference sequence). The CDR3 region is CASSLGGASRLVKLFF. Looking up the rest from reference TRBV27 and TRBJ1-4 gives the full variable domain: EAQVTQNPRYLITVTGKKLTVTCSQNMNHEYMSWYRQDPGLGLRQIYYSMNVEVTDKGDVPEGYKVSRKEKRNFPLILESPSPNQTSLYFCASSLGGASRLVKLFFGSGTQLSVL.

V is TRBV5-1 and J is TRBJ1-1; TCRdb returns TRBD1, unconfirmable since there is no DNA. Germline V gives CDR1 SGHRS, CDR2 YFSETQ. The CDR3 spans 15 residues. This CDR3 reads CASSLALGGNTEAFF.

Frequency places this clonotype as medium-sized. The chain is built from TRBV6-5 and TRBJ1-2; TCRdb lists TRBD1, though no DNA is available to test this call. CDR3 length: 14 amino acids. The V gene's germline CDR1 is MNHEY and CDR2 SVGAGI. This CDR3 reads CASATTGQIYGYTF.

The rearrangement links TRBV12-3 or TRBV12-4 to TRBJ1-2. This CDR3 is built from 16 residues. CDR3 amino acids: CASSLRLAFTGYGYTF.

The genes are TRBV19 and TRBJ1-1. The V gene's germline CDR1 is LNHDA and CDR2 SQIVND (reference sequence). The CDR3 has 14 amino acids. The CDR3 loop is CASSPEVWNTEAFF.

The chain uses TRBV4-3 and TRBJ2-1; TCRdb's D gene call, TRBD2, goes unchecked for lack of DNA. The CDR3 sequence is 19 residues long. Germline V gives CDR1 LGHNA, CDR2 YSLEER. The CDR3 protein is CASSQEGLARLSSYNEQFF.

V usage is TRBV24-1 and J usage is TRBJ2-2; there is no DNA to check the TCRdb D call of TRBD1. Germline values: CDR1 KGHDR, CDR2 SFDVKD. CDR3 length: 14 amino acids. The CDR3 loop is CATRGGRGTGELFF.

This sequence joins TRBV19 and TRBJ1-5; TCRdb reports TRBD1, a call that lacks DNA to check it against. Germline CDR1 LNHDA, CDR2 SQIVND (reference sequence). CDR3 length: 16 residues. CDR3 sequence reads: CASSTLTGGRGKPQHF.

The V gene is TRBV5-5, the J gene TRBJ1-5. From germline, CDR1 is SGHKS and CDR2 YYEKEE (reference sequence). This CDR3 spans 15 amino acids. CDR3 residues: CASSQGPGFALSQHF.

V usage is TRBV12-3 or TRBV12-4 and J usage is TRBJ2-1; checking the TCRdb D call of TRBD2 is not possible without DNA. The CDR3 extends over 12 amino acids. The CDR3 protein is CASSGGSNEQFF.

This clonotype is labeled medium-sized based on frequency. The V and J genes are TRBV12-3 or TRBV12-4 and TRBJ1-4. The CDR3 is made up of 11 amino acids. The CDR3 protein is CASSFDEKLFF.